These 28 T cell receptor beta chains share one sample of origin, sequenced in a study of blood T cell repertoires in COVID-19 (dated by TCRdb to 2019 to 2021). Library generation was performed with the immunoSEQ multiplex PCR assay. In TCRdb, the immuneACCESS table is reduced to in-frame sequences with V and J assigned. These tables do not hold every clone; where another copy was compared, an unresolved V gene accounts for under half, and the others remain unexplained. For this sample there are 50,000 to 65,000 clones; about 86% appear just once. Around 6.5% of the sample is taken by the ten largest. Material for sequencing was peripheral blood. The receptors here all came from a human donor in a cohort sampled during active COVID-19.

The chain joins TRBV27 to TRBJ2-2, with D tentatively TRBD2 (5 bases). The CDR3 contains 12 residues. V was pared by 3 bases and J by 7 bases, with 6 bases between. The germline V gene encodes CDR1 MNHEY and CDR2 SMNVEV (reference sequence). CDR3 sequence (DNA): TGTGCCAGCAGTTTCCGGGACGGGGAGCTGTTTTTT. Amino acids: CASSFRDGELFF.

CDR3 nucleotides: TGTGCCAGCAGTCCACATGAGGGGCGGGGGTCCCACAATGAGCAGTTCTTC. Its protein product is CASSPHEGRGSHNEQFF. The chain carries TRBV6-6 and TRBJ2-1, with TRBD2 identical over 7 bases. The CDR3 is 17 amino acids. Trimming at V came to 5 bases and at J to 5 bases, leaving 15 bases not matched to a gene. Germline-derived CDR1 and CDR2 are MNHNY and SVGAGI (reference sequence).

This clone showed up just a few times. The chain joins TRBV5-1 to TRBJ2-5, with 7 positions matching TRBD2. The junction had 16 bases not matched to a gene; V was cut back by 0 bases and J by 5 bases. In germline, CDR1 is SGHRS, CDR2 YFSETQ. The CDR3 extends over 18 amino acids. The CDR3 DNA is TGCGCCAGCAGCTTGGGGCGTCTAGCGGCCGGGCATGGGGAGACCCAGTACTTC. It specifies CASSLGRLAAGHGETQYF.

The chain employs TRBV6-5 and TRBJ2-1; maybe TRBD2 (5 bases). The V and J ends lost 7 bases and 9 bases respectively, with 10 bases between them. The CDR3 extends over 11 amino acids. CDR1 MNHEY and CDR2 SVGAGI come from the germline V gene. The CDR3 loop is CASTVLGEQFF. In DNA form, the CDR3 reads TGTGCCAGCACCGTACTAGGTGAGCAGTTCTTC.

This rearrangement joins TRBV5-8 to TRBJ1-5, with D possibly matching TRBD1 (6 bases). Trimming stripped 6 bases from V and 6 bases from J, with 19 bases between. CDR1 and CDR2 (germline): SGHTS, YDEGEE. This CDR3 region has 15 residues. CDR3 amino acids: CASTPRGDNGQPQHF. CDR3 sequence (DNA): TGTGCCAGCACCCCGAGAGGGGACAACGGTCAGCCCCAGCATTTT.

This rearrangement joins TRBV10-3 to TRBJ2-5, with 7 bases fitting TRBD2. In germline, CDR1 is ENHRY, CDR2 SYGVKD. The CDR3 runs 14 residues. Unmatched junction bases numbered 3, after V lost 0 bases and J lost 5 bases. The CDR3 DNA sequence: TGTGCCATCAGTGAGTCGGCGGGGGATGAGACCCAGTACTTC. As protein: CAISESAGDETQYF.

This clone came up a few times. The V gene is TRBV11-1, the J gene TRBJ1-1; 7 nucleotides agree with TRBD1. The germline gives CDR1 SGHAT, CDR2 FQDESV (reference sequence). The V and J ends lost 8 bases and 7 bases, in that order; junction bases with no gene match: 13. The CDR3 is 14 amino acids. The CDR3 bases are TGTGCCAGCTGTTGGAGTAACAGGGGAGATGAAGCTTTCTTT. This codes for CASCWSNRGDEAFF. Combining the CDR3 with reference TRBV11-1 and TRBJ1-1 gives the whole variable domain EAEVAQSPRYKITEKSQAVAFWCDPISGHATLYWYRQILGQGPELLVQFQDESVVDDSQLPKDRFSAERLKGVDSTLKIQPAELGDSAMYLCASCWSNRGDEAFFGQGTRLTVV.

This rearrangement joins TRBV20-1 to TRBJ2-5; a weak D match, TRBD2 (5 bases). In germline, CDR1 is DFQATT, CDR2 SNEGSKA (reference sequence). The V gene lost 4 bases and the J gene lost 5 bases, with 8 bases spanning the gap. The length of the CDR3 is 11 residues. CDR3 sequence reads: CSATPGETQYF. The CDR3 nucleotides read TGCAGTGCTACCCCGGGGGAGACCCAGTACTTC.

A remark on this clone: A much larger clone is a single base away; this may be a read error. The rearrangement links TRBV7-3 to TRBJ2-1; D possibly corresponds to TRBD2 (5 bases). V lost 5 bases and J 4 bases, leaving 9 bases between the germline ends. CDR1 and CDR2 (germline): SGHTA, FQGTGA. CDR3 size: 13 residues. The CDR3 sequence is CASSHGLYNEQFF. CDR3 bases: TGTGCCAGCAGCCATGGACTGTACAATGAGCAGTTCTTC.

The chain has TRBV5-6 and TRBJ2-7; D is possibly TRBD1 (5 bases). Trimming shortened V by 1 base and J by 1 base, and 9 bases separated the two germline ends. CDR3 length: 14 amino acids. From germline, CDR1 is SGHDT and CDR2 YYEEEE. The CDR3 protein is CASSLLGLSYEQYF. The CDR3 DNA sequence: TGTGCCAGCAGCTTGCTGGGGCTATCCTACGAGCAGTACTTC. Variable domain in full (rest from reference TRBV5-6 and TRBJ2-7): DAGVTQSPTHLIKTRGQQVTLRCSPKSGHDTVSWYQQALGQGPQFIFQYYEEEERQRGNFPDRFSGHQFPNYSSELNVNALLLGDSALYLCASSLLGLSYEQYFGPGTRLTVT.

In regard to this clone: A junction boundary mismatches the germline segment, possibly from a read error. The chain joins TRBV7-7 to TRBJ2-3, with a possible D match to TRBD2 (7 bases). CDR1 SSHAT and CDR2 FNYEAQ come from the germline V gene (reference sequence). CDR3 size: 16 residues. The CDR3 spells CASSLVVGGGPDTQYF. The CDR3 region has the DNA TGTGCTAGCAGCTTAGTAGTAGGCGGGGGCCCAGATACGCAGTATTTT. Based on the CDR3 plus reference TRBV7-7 and TRBJ2-3, the full variable domain is GAGVSQSPRYKVTKRGQDVTLRCDPISSHATLYWYQQALGQGPEFLTYFNYEAQPDKSGLPSDRFSAERPEGSISTLTIQRTEQRDSAMYRCASSLVVGGGPDTQYFGPGTRLTVL.

The J gene is TRBJ2-5, the V gene TRBV6-5; TRBD1 matches at 10 bases. The CDR3 has 15 amino acids. The V gene's germline CDR1 is MNHEY and CDR2 SVGAGI. V trimming: 6 bases; J trimming: 6 bases; junction bases outside the gene matches: 10. The CDR3 protein is CASSDSTGGLQTQYF. In DNA, the CDR3 is TGTGCCAGCAGCGATTCGACAGGGGGCTTACAGACCCAGTACTTC.

The V call is TRBV5-1, the J call TRBJ2-5; 7 bases align to TRBD1. CDR1 SGHRS and CDR2 YFSETQ come from the germline V gene. CDR3 length: 13 residues. Trimming took 7 bases from V and 1 from J; bases not matched to a gene: 4. The CDR3 region has the DNA TGCGCCAGCTCGACAGGGCCCCAAGAGACCCAGTACTTC. This translates into CASSTGPQETQYF.

The DNA for the CDR3 is TGTGCCAGCAGCCTCCACGGGGAGCTAGTAAGCCCCCAAGAGACCCAGTACTTC. This codes for CASSLHGELVSPQETQYF. The rearrangement joins TRBV9 to TRBJ2-5; possibly TRBD2 for D (5 bases). Between the trimmed V and J ends, which lost 4 bases and 1 base, there was a span of 23 bases. The CDR3 sequence is 18 residues long. CDR1 SGDLS and CDR2 YYNGEE come from the germline V gene.

The chain joins TRBV4-2 to TRBJ2-7; possible D gene TRBD1, 6 bases. Germline lookup yields CDR1 LGHNA and CDR2 YNFKEQ. V was cut by 2 bases and J by 6 bases, with 14 bases left in between. This CDR3 has 14 amino acids. This CDR3 is CASSQPLTGSEQYF. The CDR3 nucleotides read TGTGCCAGCAGCCAACCGCTCACAGGGTCCGAGCAGTACTTC.

The chain combines TRBV5-6 with TRBJ1-1; 9 bases agree with TRBD1. CDR3 size: 16 residues. Unmatched junction bases numbered 5, after V lost 1 base and J lost 1 base. Germline-derived CDR1 and CDR2 are SGHDT and YYEEEE. The CDR3 DNA reads as TGTGCCAGCAGCTTGCTAAGGGACAGGGAGAACACTGAAGCTTTCTTT. Protein product: CASSLLRDRENTEAFF.

This chain links TRBV5-1 with TRBJ1-2; D unclear. V was cut by 6 bases and J by 2 bases, with 17 bases left in between. Germline V gives CDR1 SGHRS, CDR2 YFSETQ. The CDR3 extends over 15 amino acids. The CDR3 is CASNPGGGRNYGYTF. In DNA form, the CDR3 reads TGCGCCAGCAACCCTGGTGGCGGCCGAAACTATGGCTACACCTTC.

The chain has TRBV6-6 and TRBJ1-2; weak D call: TRBD1 (5 bases). Germline V CDR1 and CDR2: MNHNY, SVGAGI (reference sequence). V was pared by 9 bases and J by 4 bases, with 15 bases between. The CDR3 runs to 13 residues. CDR3 loop: CARISRVSYGYTF. CDR3 bases: TGTGCCAGAATTTCCAGGGTATCCTATGGCTACACCTTC.

The chain has TRBV18 and TRBJ2-7, with D possibly TRBD1 on 5 matching bases. The CDR3 is 14 residues long. CDR1 and CDR2 from the germline V gene are KGHSH and LQKENI. The V end was cut by 5 bases, the J end by 2 bases, with 13 bases between. The CDR3 protein is CASSRAAGTYEQYF. The DNA for the CDR3 is TGTGCCAGCTCAAGGGCGGCAGGGACCTACGAGCAGTACTTC.

The chain employs TRBV6-1 and TRBJ2-3; TRBD2 aligns across 10 bases. This CDR3 region has 19 residues. V lost 3 bases, J lost 1 base, and 13 bases stayed unmatched. CDR1 and CDR2 from the germline V gene are MNHNS and SASEGT. This CDR3 reads CASSEGYSGGLKGTDTQYF. In nucleotides, the CDR3 is TGTGCCAGCAGTGAGGGGTATAGCGGGGGGTTGAAAGGCACAGATACGCAGTATTTT.

Note on this clone: Other DNA variants within this sample encode the same CDR3. The CDR3 region has the DNA TGTGCCAGCAGCTTAGGACAGGGGAGTGAAAAACTGTTTTTT. This gives the protein CASSLGQGSEKLFF. The V call is TRBV7-9, the J call TRBJ1-4, with 8 bases aligning to TRBD1. V was pared by 1 base and J by 7 bases, with 2 bases of the junction left unmatched. Germline V gene sequence: CDR1 SEHNR, CDR2 FQNEAQ (reference sequence). The CDR3 has 14 amino acids.

The sample holds one count of this clone. V gene TRBV27 combines with J gene TRBJ1-2; D gene uncertain. Trimming removed 5 bases from V and 3 bases from J, with 16 bases in between. CDR1 MNHEY and CDR2 SMNVEV come from the germline V gene (reference sequence). The CDR3 is made up of 15 amino acids. Here the CDR3 DNA reads TGTGCCAGCAGTCCGCAGATCGCGGGCGACTATGGCTACACCTTC. Protein sequence: CASSPQIAGDYGYTF.

V and J are TRBV19 and TRBJ1-2; a weak D match, TRBD1 (5 bases). This CDR3 is 15 amino acids long. V gave up 9 bases and J gave up 0 bases, with 17 bases separating them. Germline-derived CDR1 and CDR2 are LNHDA and SQIVND (reference sequence). CDR3 nucleotides: TGTGCCAGCCAGCTTTGGGCAGGGACTAACTATGGCTACACCTTC. Translating it yields CASQLWAGTNYGYTF.

This chain connects TRBV7-8 to TRBJ2-7; a weak D match, TRBD2 (6 bases). V lost 1 base, J lost 6 bases, and 10 bases lay in between. Per the germline V gene, CDR1 is SGHVS and CDR2 is FQNEAQ. This CDR3 spans 13 amino acids. The CDR3 nucleotides read TGTGCCAGCAGCTTAGAGGGACTTGTCGAGCAGTACTTC. Protein: CASSLEGLVEQYF.

The chain has TRBV4-1 and TRBJ1-5; 7 bases agree with TRBD1. CDR1 is MGHRA and CDR2 is YSYEKL in the germline V gene. Trimming took 0 bases from V and 9 from J; bases not matched to a gene: 8. The CDR3 has 15 amino acids. The DNA for the CDR3 is TGCGCCAGCAGCCAAGATTGGGACAGAGTAAGGCCCCAGCATTTT. As protein: CASSQDWDRVRPQHF.

The DNA for the CDR3 is TGTGCCAGCAGTGAAGAGGGACAGCGGAACACTGAAGCTTTCTTT. Its translation is CASSEEGQRNTEAFF. J is TRBJ1-1 and V is TRBV2; 7 bases line up with TRBD1. Germline loops: CDR1 SNHLY, CDR2 FYNNEI. This CDR3 is built from 15 residues. V shed 1 base, J shed 1 base, and the junction held 3 bases outside the gene matches.

The genes are TRBV18 and TRBJ2-1, with 12 bases that match TRBD2. Trimming cost V 6 bases and J 0 bases; bases outside gene matches: 3. CDR1 and CDR2 (germline): KGHSH, LQKENI. CDR3 length equals 16 residues. CDR3 nucleotide sequence: TGTGCCAGCTCCCGGACTAGCGGGGACTCCTACAATGAGCAGTTCTTC. It codes for CASSRTSGDSYNEQFF.

The chain joins TRBV30 to TRBJ2-2; 7 nucleotides agree with TRBD1. The CDR3 has 13 amino acids. Germline-derived CDR1 and CDR2 are GTSNPN and SVGIG (reference sequence). J lost 6 bases, V lost 8 bases, and 9 bases had no gene match. CDR3 DNA sequence: TGTGCCCGACAGACAGGGCTATCCGGGGAGCTGTTTTTT. Encoded protein: CARQTGLSGELFF. Supplemented by reference TRBV30 and TRBJ2-2, the full variable domain reads SQTIHQWPATLVQPVGSPLSLECTVEGTSNPNLYWYRQAAGRGLQLLFYSVGIGQISSEVPQNLSASRPQDRQFILSSKKLLLSDSGFYLCARQTGLSGELFFGEGSRLTVL.